These 29 T cell receptor beta chains originate from one sample sequenced in a study of CD8+ T cells in alopecia areata. The sequencing template was cDNA reverse transcribed from extracted RNA. Clones were sequenced by immunoSEQ multiplex PCR, and TCRdb holds only the in-frame ones, with some missing. The sample has some 200,000 clones; roughly 50% are singletons. Treatment noted: oral pan-JAK inhibitor, 5-10 mg twice daily. This specimen was CD8+ T cells sorted from blood, taken at week 24, from a patient treated with tofacitinib. The receptors come from a human donor with alopecia areata.

The chain recombines TRBV19 with TRBJ2-7; 10 nucleotides line up with TRBD1. V lost 5 bases to trimming and J lost 1 base; unmatched junction nucleotides: 2. The germline V gene encodes CDR1 LNHDA and CDR2 SQIVND (reference sequence). The CDR3 totals 14 residues. CDR3 DNA sequence: TGTGCCAGTAGTGCGGGACAGGGGTCCTACGAGCAGTACTTC. It encodes CASSAGQGSYEQYF. Full variable domain (remainder filled in from reference TRBV19 and TRBJ2-7): DGGITQSPKYLFRKEGQNVTLSCEQNLNHDAMYWYRQDPGQGLRLIYYSQIVNDFQKGDIAEGYSVSREKKESFPLTVTSAQKNPTAFYLCASSAGQGSYEQYFGPGTRLTVT.

The rearrangement uses TRBV6-6 and TRBJ1-1, with 11 bases aligning to TRBD1. The J segment lost 6 bases and the V segment lost 6 bases, leaving 9 bases of the junction unmatched. This CDR3 has 15 residues. CDR1 is MNHNY and CDR2 is SVGAGI in the germline V gene (reference sequence). The CDR3 DNA reads TGTGCCAGCAGCATACGGGACAGGGGGTCGTCTGAAGCTTTCTTT. Its translation: CASSIRDRGSSEAFF.

The CDR3 reads CASSPARGGEQYF. CDR3 bases: TGCGCCAGCAGCCCAGCTCGTGGCGGCGAGCAGTACTTC. The V gene is TRBV4-1, the J gene TRBJ2-7, with no clear D. The CDR3 covers 13 residues. Germline V gives CDR1 MGHRA, CDR2 YSYEKL. V was cut by 4 bases and J by 6 bases, with 13 bases left in between.

This chain connects TRBV19 to TRBJ1-5; TRBD1 matches 11 bases. J was trimmed by 6 bases and V by 5 bases; bases with no gene match: 6. This CDR3 comprises 15 residues. CDR1 and CDR2 (germline): LNHDA, SQIVND (reference sequence). CDR3 DNA: TGTGCCAGTAGTGTCCGGGACAGGGGGACTCAGCCCCAGCATTTT. This translates into CASSVRDRGTQPQHF.

This chain joins TRBV27 and TRBJ1-2; D is perhaps TRBD1 (6 bases). Trimming took 2 bases from V and 7 from J, leaving 11 bases between them. Germline V gene sequence: CDR1 MNHEY, CDR2 SMNVEV (reference sequence). The CDR3 totals 13 residues. DNA of the CDR3: TGTGCCAGCAGTTTAGGGGGGGCGGCTGGCTACACCTTC. Amino acids: CASSLGGAAGYTF.

This clone was picked up a small number of times. V is TRBV7-6 and J is TRBJ2-3; the D is unclear. CDR1 is SGHVS, CDR2 FNYEAQ, per germline. Trimming shortened V by 1 base and J by 4 bases, and 9 bases separated the two germline ends. CDR3 size: 14 residues. The CDR3 bases are TGTGCCAGCAGCTTAGGGAGCCCGCCAGATACGCAGTATTTT. Translated, it gives CASSLGSPPDTQYF.

The rearrangement joins TRBV10-3 to TRBJ2-1; D tentatively fits TRBD1 or TRBD2 (5 bases each). The CDR3 is made up of 12 amino acids. Germline lookup yields CDR1 ENHRY and CDR2 SYGVKD. V was cut by 2 bases and J by 9 bases, with 8 bases left in between. CDR3 sequence (DNA): TGTGCCATCAGTGAGGACAGCGGTGAGCAGTTCTTC. Amino acids: CAISEDSGEQFF.

The rearrangement uses TRBV5-1 and TRBJ2-3; no reliable D call. The CDR3 extends over 15 amino acids. V gave up 2 bases and J gave up 1 base, with 11 bases separating them. The germline gives CDR1 SGHRS, CDR2 YFSETQ. The CDR3 reads CASSFGGGGTDTQYF. As DNA, the CDR3 is TGCGCCAGCAGCTTCGGTGGCGGAGGCACAGATACGCAGTATTTT.

This clone was counted between two and nine times. The chain carries TRBV27 and TRBJ1-1; no reliable D call. Trimming shortened V by 3 bases and J by 8 bases, and 16 bases separated the two germline ends. This CDR3 has 14 residues. The V gene's germline CDR1 is MNHEY and CDR2 SMNVEV (reference sequence). The CDR3 sequence: CASSFRRLGTEAFF. For the CDR3, the DNA is TGTGCCAGCAGTTTCCGGAGACTGGGCACAGAAGCTTTCTTT.

About this clone itself: One end of the junction is discordant with germline, which a read error may explain. The chain carries TRBV7-7 and TRBJ2-5; D uncertain. Germline CDR1 SSHAT, CDR2 FNYEAQ (reference sequence). The CDR3 runs 14 residues. The CDR3 region is CASSLYDSGETQYF. The CDR3 coding sequence is TGTGCTAGCAGCTTATATGACTCCGGGGAGACCCAGTACTTC.

This chain connects TRBV11-2 to TRBJ1-6; TRBD1 aligns across 7 bases. This CDR3 is 15 amino acids long. The ends lost 6 bases at V and 10 bases at J; junction bases unmatched: 12. Germline V CDR1 and CDR2: SGHAT, FQNNGV. DNA of the CDR3: TGTGCCAGCAGTCAAACAGGGGCTGGATGGTCACCCCTCCACTTT. It encodes CASSQTGAGWSPLHF.

The chain combines TRBV10-3 with TRBJ2-5, with a possible D match to TRBD1 (5 bases). This CDR3 comprises 15 residues. From germline, CDR1 is ENHRY and CDR2 SYGVKD. Between the trimmed V and J ends, which lost 3 bases and 1 base, there was a span of 12 bases. The CDR3 DNA follows: TGTGCCATCAGTGATGGGCCACAGGCCCAAGAGACCCAGTACTTC. Residues: CAISDGPQAQETQYF.

The chain's CDR3 is CASSPRVGAGAHADTQYF. CDR3 in DNA: TGTGCCAGCAGCCCACGCGTGGGAGCGGGAGCCCACGCAGATACGCAGTATTTT. The J gene is TRBJ2-3, the V gene TRBV4-2; 8 bases are shared with TRBD2. Germline CDR1 is LGHNA and CDR2 is YNFKEQ. The V and J ends lost 4 bases and 4 bases, in that order; junction bases with no gene match: 16. The CDR3 covers 18 residues.

The chain joins TRBV30 to TRBJ2-5; D is undetermined. V was shortened by 1 base and J by 3 bases, with 9 bases between the two germline ends. CDR3 length: 13 amino acids. CDR1 is GTSNPN and CDR2 is SVGIG in the germline V gene (reference sequence). CDR3 in amino acids: CAWSGQAEETQYF. The CDR3 DNA sequence: TGTGCCTGGAGTGGTCAAGCAGAAGAGACCCAGTACTTC. The full variable domain, rest sourced from reference TRBV30 and TRBJ2-5, is SQTIHQWPATLVQPVGSPLSLECTVEGTSNPNLYWYRQAAGRGLQLLFYSVGIGQISSEVPQNLSASRPQDRQFILSSKKLLLSDSGFYLCAWSGQAEETQYFGPGTRLLVL.

The rearrangement joins TRBV2 to TRBJ2-2; perhaps TRBD1 as D (6 bases). This CDR3 contains 14 residues. Trimming removed 6 bases at V and 7 bases at J, with 15 bases between. Germline V lookup: CDR1 SNHLY, CDR2 FYNNEI. DNA for the CDR3: TGTGCCAGCAGGGAACAGGGTTCCGGCGGGGAGCTGTTTTTT. As protein: CASREQGSGGELFF.

This clone has more than one count but fewer than ten. The CDR3: CASSPTYGEGGYEQYF. The CDR3 nucleotides are TGCGCCAGCAGCCCAACTTATGGGGAGGGTGGGTACGAGCAGTACTTC. The V call is TRBV4-1, the J call TRBJ2-7, with 7 positions matching TRBD2. V lost 4 bases to trimming and J lost 4 bases; unmatched junction nucleotides: 13. Germline V CDR1 and CDR2: MGHRA, YSYEKL. The CDR3 loop spans 16 amino acids.

This clone occurred a few times. V gene TRBV2 combines with J gene TRBJ2-3; D remains ambiguous. Germline CDR1 reads SNHLY; CDR2 reads FYNNEI. V was cut by 2 bases and J by 5 bases, with 8 bases left in between. This CDR3 comprises 13 residues. CDR3: CASSESAGDTQYF. In DNA, the CDR3 is TGTGCCAGCAGTGAATCCGCCGGAGATACGCAGTATTTT.

This clone turned up a few times. This chain joins TRBV15 and TRBJ1-2, with 9 nucleotides matching TRBD1. The germline V gene encodes CDR1 LNHNV and CDR2 YYDKDF (reference sequence). This CDR3 has 16 residues. Trimming took 0 bases from V and 8 from J; bases not matched to a gene: 10. DNA of the CDR3: TGTGCCACCAGCAGAGACCGGGGGACAGGGCAGAAGGGCTACACCTTC. Amino acids: CATSRDRGTGQKGYTF.

The J gene is TRBJ1-4, the V gene TRBV18; D gene uncertain. V dropped 3 bases and J dropped 3 bases, with 8 bases sitting between them. Germline CDR1 reads KGHSH; CDR2 reads LQKENI. The CDR3 length is 14 residues. The CDR3 DNA reads as TGTGCCAGCTCACCCGATACCCCTAATGAAAAACTGTTTTTT. Protein product: CASSPDTPNEKLFF.

The chain uses TRBV7-9 and TRBJ1-4; no firm D call. The germline V gene has CDR1 SEHNR and CDR2 FQNEAQ (reference sequence). The CDR3 totals 9 residues. In DNA form, the CDR3 reads TGTACTATAGGCGGAAAACTGTTTTTT. As protein: CTIGGKLFF.

The chain uses TRBV4-1 and TRBJ2-1; no clear D. Germline values: CDR1 MGHRA, CDR2 YSYEKL. V lost 1 base and J lost 6, with 7 bases in between. There are 13 residues in the CDR3. CDR3: CASSQAWGNEQFF. The CDR3 DNA is TGCGCCAGCAGCCAAGCATGGGGCAATGAGCAGTTCTTC.

V is TRBV11-2 and J is TRBJ2-5, with TRBD1 matching 7 bases. Germline values: CDR1 SGHAT, CDR2 FQNNGV. J was trimmed by 5 bases and V by 3 bases; bases with no gene match: 15. The CDR3 contains 17 residues. The CDR3 DNA is TGTGCCAGCAGCTTCAGGGGGTTGGGACCATCCGCGGAGACCCAGTACTTC. Amino acid sequence: CASSFRGLGPSAETQYF.

The V call is TRBV10-3, the J call TRBJ2-3; TRBD2 agrees at 7 bases. With V trimmed by 8 bases and J by 4 bases, 6 bases remained unmatched. Germline V gene lookup returns CDR1 ENHRY and CDR2 SYGVKD. The CDR3 has 13 amino acids. For the CDR3, the DNA is TGTGCCATCGGAGGACTAGGGGCAGATACGCAGTATTTT. This codes for CAIGGLGADTQYF.

This chain joins TRBV29-1 and TRBJ1-2, with D perhaps TRBD1 (6 bases). The germline V and J ends were trimmed by 4 bases and 5 bases, with 20 bases remaining between them. CDR1 SQVTM and CDR2 ANQGSEA come from the germline V gene. This CDR3 region has 15 residues. Here the CDR3 reads CSVVGGPPEEYGYTF. As DNA, the CDR3 is TGCAGCGTTGTGGGGGGGCCCCCCGAAGAATATGGCTACACCTTC.

The gene calls are TRBV29-1 and TRBJ1-5; 10 bases agree with TRBD1. Per the germline V gene, CDR1 is SQVTM and CDR2 is ANQGSEA. This CDR3 has 13 residues. The trim removed 6 bases at V and 5 bases at J, leaving 4 bases unmatched. The CDR3 here is CSVWDRGDQPQHF. In DNA, the CDR3 is TGCAGCGTCTGGGACAGGGGAGATCAGCCCCAGCATTTT.

The rearrangement joins TRBV2 to TRBJ2-5, with D perhaps matching TRBD1 (6 bases). CDR1 is SNHLY, CDR2 FYNNEI, per germline. V lost 5 bases, J lost 3 bases, and 7 bases lay in between. The CDR3 is made up of 12 amino acids. The CDR3 DNA reads as TGTGCCAGCAGTCCAGGGGAAGAGACCCAGTACTTC. Its translation: CASSPGEETQYF.

The genes are TRBV4-1 and TRBJ2-5; 8 positions match TRBD2. V lost 3 bases to trimming and J lost 5 bases; unmatched junction nucleotides: 5. This CDR3 contains 14 residues. The germline CDR1 and CDR2 sequences are MGHRA and YSYEKL. The CDR3 coding sequence is TGCGCCAGCAGCCACCAAGCGGGGGATGAGACCCAGTACTTC. Protein product: CASSHQAGDETQYF.

The chain joins TRBV19 to TRBJ1-1; D ambiguous. Germline-derived CDR1 and CDR2 are LNHDA and SQIVND (reference sequence). The V gene lost 3 bases and the J gene lost 5 bases, with 13 bases spanning the gap. The CDR3 has 14 residues. As DNA, the CDR3 is TGTGCCAGTAGTATTTCGAGCCCGAGGACTGAAGCTTTCTTT. This gives the protein CASSISSPRTEAFF.

This clone was picked up a small number of times. The CDR3: CASQLSYGYTF. Here the CDR3 DNA reads TGTGCTAGTCAACTATCCTATGGCTACACCTTC. The genes are TRBV12-5 and TRBJ1-2; D is uncertain. CDR1 is LGHNT and CDR2 is FRNRAP in the germline V gene. This CDR3 has 11 amino acids. The V end lost 8 bases, the J end lost 4 bases, and 8 bases lay between the germline ends.